This entry lists 23 T cell receptor beta chains sequenced from one sample in a study of blood T cell repertoires in COVID-19. Generated by immunoSEQ multiplex PCR, the TCRdb table keeps only in-frame clones and is missing some. In the table there are around 450,000 clones, roughly 85% of which are singletons. The sample consisted of PBMCs or T cells enriched from blood (not recorded which). The origin of the receptors is a woman aged 18-35 years with acute COVID-19.

The V gene is TRBV23-1, the J gene TRBJ1-5; no clear D gene. TRBV23-1 has ORF status, its function being uncertain. The CDR3 is made up of 16 amino acids. The V gene lost 5 bases and the J gene lost 0 bases, with 14 bases spanning the gap. CDR3 loop: CASSSQADDSNQPQHF. In DNA, the CDR3 is TGCGCCAGCAGTAGTCAGGCAGACGATAGCAATCAGCCCCAGCATTTT.

The chain couples TRBV7-2 to TRBJ2-7, with TRBD1 identical over 8 bases. CDR1 SGHTA and CDR2 FQGNSA come from the germline V gene. This CDR3 spans 14 amino acids. The J segment lost 5 bases and the V segment lost 5 bases, leaving 8 bases of the junction unmatched. Written as DNA, the CDR3 is TGTGCCAGCAGCCCTTGGACAGGGCGCGACGAGCAGTACTTC. Protein sequence: CASSPWTGRDEQYF. The full variable domain, completed using reference TRBV7-2 and TRBJ2-7, is GAGVSQSPSNKVTEKGKDVELRCDPISGHTALYWYRQSLGQGLEFLIYFQGNSAPDKSGLPSDRFSAERTGGSVSTLTIQRTQQEDSAVYLCASSPWTGRDEQYFGPGTRLTVT.

The sample holds one count of this clone. The rearrangement uses TRBV15 and TRBJ1-2; TRBD1 might be the D (6 bases). V lost 3 bases and J lost 4, with 15 bases in between. Germline assignment: CDR1 LNHNV and CDR2 YYDKDF (reference sequence). This CDR3 is 15 amino acids long. This chain's CDR3 is CATSRLDSDPYGYTF. CDR3 coding DNA: TGTGCCACCAGCAGGCTGGACAGTGATCCCTATGGCTACACCTTC.

The count of this clone is one. The CDR3 nucleotides read TGCGCCAGTCTGGGACAGGGACCCGGGGAGCTGTTTTTT. Translating it yields CASLGQGPGELFF. The genes are TRBV5-1 and TRBJ2-2, with 9 bases lining up with TRBD1. Germline values: CDR1 SGHRS, CDR2 YFSETQ. The V and J ends lost 8 bases and 6 bases, in that order; junction bases with no gene match: 5. The CDR3 sequence is 13 residues long. Full variable domain (remainder filled in from reference TRBV5-1 and TRBJ2-2): KAGVTQTPRYLIKTRGQQVTLSCSPISGHRSVSWYQQTPGQGLQFLFEYFSETQRNKGNFPGRFSGRQFSNSRSEMNVSTLELGDSALYLCASLGQGPGELFFGEGSRLTVL.

This clone was seen just once. The chain carries TRBV28 and TRBJ2-7; D might be TRBD2 (5 bases). Trimming left V 2 bases short and J 4 bases short, with 9 bases between. The CDR3 loop spans 13 amino acids. Germline V gene lookup returns CDR1 MDHEN and CDR2 SYDVKM. In DNA, the CDR3 is TGTGCCAGCAGTTTACCCCCGGGATACGAGCAGTACTTC. Its translation is CASSLPPGYEQYF.

Concerning this clone itself: Other DNA sequences in the sample encode the same CDR3. The chain joins TRBV18 to TRBJ2-5; the D is unclear. The CDR3 has 13 amino acids. Trimming took 2 bases from V and 2 from J, leaving 6 bases between them. Germline-derived CDR1 and CDR2 are KGHSH and LQKENI. CDR3 nucleotides: TGTGCCAGCTCACCAGGGCTACAAGAGACCCAGTACTTC. Encoded protein: CASSPGLQETQYF. Supplemented by reference TRBV18 and TRBJ2-5, the full variable domain reads NAGVMQNPRHLVRRRGQEARLRCSPMKGHSHVYWYRQLPEEGLKFMVYLQKENIIDESGMPKERFSAEFPKEGPSILRIQQVVRGDSAAYFCASSPGLQETQYFGPGTRLLVL.

This clone was counted a single time. The chain employs TRBV2 and TRBJ1-5, with a weak D call TRBD1 (6 bases). This CDR3 is built from 16 residues. The germline V and J ends were trimmed by 5 bases and 0 bases, with 14 bases remaining between them. Germline values: CDR1 SNHLY, CDR2 FYNNEI. The CDR3 reads CASSPRGPYSNQPQHF. As DNA, the CDR3 is TGTGCCAGCAGTCCCAGGGGACCCTATAGCAATCAGCCCCAGCATTTT.

The chain couples TRBV28 to TRBJ2-1, with no clear D. There are 16 residues in the CDR3. The germline V and J ends were trimmed by 4 bases and 0 bases, with 13 bases remaining between them. Germline loops: CDR1 MDHEN, CDR2 SYDVKM. The CDR3 here is CASSSPSESSYNEQFF. In DNA, the CDR3 is TGTGCCAGCAGTTCCCCCAGCGAGAGCTCCTACAATGAGCAGTTCTTC. The variable domain in full, with the rest retrieved from reference TRBV28 and TRBJ2-1, is DVKVTQSSRYLVKRTGEKVFLECVQDMDHENMFWYRQDPGLGLRLIYFSYDVKMKEKGDIPEGYSVSREKKERFSLILESASTNQTSMYLCASSSPSESSYNEQFFGPGTRLTVL.

This chain joins TRBV18 and TRBJ2-7; 7 bases fit TRBD1. The CDR3 is 13 amino acids. Germline CDR1 KGHSH, CDR2 LQKENI. J lost 4 bases, V lost 3 bases, and 3 bases had no gene match. The CDR3 DNA reads as TGTGCCAGCTCACCTCAGGGACAGTACGAGCAGTACTTC. Translation gives CASSPQGQYEQYF.

The V and J genes are TRBV10-3 and TRBJ2-3, with 8 bases matching TRBD2. The CDR3 covers 11 residues. Germline loops: CDR1 ENHRY, CDR2 SYGVKD. V shed 10 bases and J 3 bases; nucleotides not matched to a gene: 0. The CDR3 spells CATGGTDTQYF. The CDR3 DNA reads as TGTGCCACGGGGGGGACAGATACGCAGTATTTT.

The rearrangement joins TRBV15 to TRBJ2-1; 11 nucleotides match TRBD2. V shed 3 bases and J 5 bases; nucleotides not matched to a gene: 6. This CDR3 is 16 amino acids long. The germline gives CDR1 LNHNV, CDR2 YYDKDF (reference sequence). As DNA, the CDR3 is TGTGCCACCAGCAGTTTGACTAGCGGGAAGGACAATGAGCAGTTCTTC. Its protein product is CATSSLTSGKDNEQFF.

V gene TRBV13 combines with J gene TRBJ2-7, with TRBD1 identical over 7 bases. CDR3 length: 15 amino acids. Germline-derived CDR1 and CDR2 are PRHDT and FYEKMQ (reference sequence). The ends lost 5 bases at V and 3 bases at J; junction bases unmatched: 10. DNA for the CDR3: TGTGCCAGCAGCCTAAGACAGGGTGAGTTCTACGAGCAGTACTTC. Translation gives CASSLRQGEFYEQYF.

The rearrangement links TRBV25-1 to TRBJ1-3; no clear D gene. The germline V and J ends were trimmed by 5 bases and 0 bases, with 11 bases remaining between them. The CDR3 has 15 residues. Germline values: CDR1 MGHDK, CDR2 SYGVNS. CDR3 protein: CASSKPGSSGNTIYF. The CDR3 nucleotides read TGTGCCAGCAGTAAACCGGGAAGCTCTGGAAACACCATATATTTT.

This chain joins TRBV19 and TRBJ1-5; TRBD1 aligns across 7 bases. V was clipped by 5 bases and J by 2 bases; unmatched bases: 12. The CDR3 consists of 17 residues. Germline CDR1 LNHDA, CDR2 SQIVND (reference sequence). The CDR3 sequence is CASSRGTGERGNQPQHF. CDR3 bases: TGTGCCAGTAGTCGGGGAACAGGGGAAAGGGGCAATCAGCCCCAGCATTTT. Using reference TRBV19 and TRBJ1-5 for the parts outside the CDR3, the full variable domain is DGGITQSPKYLFRKEGQNVTLSCEQNLNHDAMYWYRQDPGQGLRLIYYSQIVNDFQKGDIAEGYSVSREKKESFPLTVTSAQKNPTAFYLCASSRGTGERGNQPQHFGDGTRLSIL.

The V gene is TRBV12-5, the J gene TRBJ1-4; 7 bases agree with TRBD1. Per germline, CDR1 LGHNT and CDR2 FRNRAP. CDR3 length: 14 amino acids. V trimming: 5 bases; J trimming: 5 bases; junction bases outside the gene matches: 5. The CDR3 reads CASGMGQLNEKLFF. CDR3 nucleotide sequence: TGTGCTAGTGGTATGGGACAGCTCAATGAAAAACTGTTTTTT.

The chain is built from TRBV10-3 and TRBJ1-5, with 9 bases matching TRBD1. Germline V gives CDR1 ENHRY, CDR2 SYGVKD. The CDR3 has 14 amino acids. V shed 6 bases, J shed 6 bases, and the junction held 6 bases outside the gene matches. The CDR3 nucleotides read TGTGCCATCAGCCGGGACAGGGAAGCTCAGCCCCAGCATTTT. Protein: CAISRDREAQPQHF.

This clone was observed a single time. The rearrangement uses TRBV7-8 and TRBJ2-1; 7 nucleotides line up with TRBD2. This CDR3 has 14 residues. CDR1 is SGHVS and CDR2 is FQNEAQ in the germline V gene. Unmatched junction bases numbered 5, after V lost 3 bases and J lost 6 bases. The CDR3 DNA follows: TGTGCCAGCAGCTTTCGTTCGGGGGGCAATGAGCAGTTCTTC. This codes for CASSFRSGGNEQFF.

The chain carries TRBV27 and TRBJ2-1; 8 bases line up with TRBD2. CDR1 is MNHEY and CDR2 is SMNVEV in the germline V gene (reference sequence). Trimming removed 0 bases from V and 2 bases from J; junction bases left unmatched: 3. The CDR3 length is 16 residues. The CDR3 DNA is TGTGCCAGCAGTTTATCATCGGGAGGGCCCTACAATGAGCAGTTCTTC. Amino acids: CASSLSSGGPYNEQFF.

This CDR3 is CASSFGQGRNEKLFF. In DNA, the CDR3 is TGTGCCAGCAGCTTCGGACAGGGGAGGAATGAAAAACTGTTTTTT. The gene calls are TRBV7-9 and TRBJ1-4, with TRBD1 matching 9 bases. The junction had 4 bases not matched to a gene; V was cut back by 3 bases and J by 5 bases. The CDR3 has 15 amino acids. CDR1 and CDR2 from the germline V gene are SEHNR and FQNEAQ (reference sequence).

The CDR3: CASTRQPSVNNYGYTF. CDR3 coding DNA: TGTGCCAGCACCCGTCAACCGTCAGTAAATAACTATGGCTACACCTTC. The chain has TRBV5-5 and TRBJ1-2; no clear D. V gave up 6 bases and J gave up 1 base, with 19 bases separating them. The V gene's germline CDR1 is SGHKS and CDR2 YYEKEE (reference sequence). The CDR3 covers 16 residues. The full variable domain, with the rest looked up from reference TRBV5-5 and TRBJ1-2, is DAGVTQSPTHLIKTRGQQVTLRCSPISGHKSVSWYQQVLGQGPQFIFQYYEKEERGRGNFPDRFSARQFPNYSSELNVNALLLGDSALYLCASTRQPSVNNYGYTFGSGTRLTVV.

The genes are TRBV28 and TRBJ2-1, with D perhaps matching TRBD2 (5 bases). This CDR3 has 15 amino acids. CDR1 is MDHEN and CDR2 is SYDVKM in the germline V gene. The V and J ends lost 4 bases and 4 bases respectively, with 14 bases between them. CDR3 DNA sequence: TGTGCCAGCAGTTACCGGGGAGTATCTTACAATGAGCAGTTCTTC. It is translated as CASSYRGVSYNEQFF.

The chain is built from TRBV30 and TRBJ1-2, with no clear D. Trimming cost V 0 bases and J 4 bases, with 15 bases left between them. CDR3 length: 15 residues. CDR1 and CDR2 from the germline V gene are GTSNPN and SVGIG (reference sequence). CDR3 sequence (DNA): TGTGCCTGGAGTGTAAACTTCGGGTCCGGCTATGGCTACACCTTC. This gives the protein CAWSVNFGSGYGYTF.

The chain carries TRBV27 and TRBJ2-7; D unclear. CDR3 length: 14 residues. V was pared by 4 bases and J by 2 bases, with 12 bases between. Germline V CDR1 and CDR2: MNHEY, SMNVEV (reference sequence). Written as DNA, the CDR3 is TGTGCCAGCAGTTCCGCGGCCAGAGCCTACGAGCAGTACTTC. It translates to CASSSAARAYEQYF.